The TCR beta chain under discussion was sequenced for a study of cytomegalovirus exposure and HLA in healthy donors. Whole-study results and caveats: Some highly shared sequence variants likely arose as a pipeline artifact. CMV antigen specificity of a few CMV-associated chains was confirmed in vitro.

The germline V gene encodes CDR1 ENHRY and CDR2 SYGVKD. CDR3 length: 12 amino acids. V was pared by 3 bases and J by 4 bases, with 7 bases between. Points on this clone: Its cognate antigen is unknown.

This PCR relied on a set of 60 Vbeta primers and 13 Jbeta primers. The repertoire was sequenced with immunoSEQ multiplex PCR; TCRdb's copy has only in-frame clones and lacks some. The sample yields some 120,000 clones, about 70% seen once. The chain is built from TRBV10-3 and TRBJ2-7, with no clear D. Sequenced: PBMCs. The clonotype originates from a woman aged 25 to 45 in good health and CMV-seronegative. Written as DNA, the CDR3 is TGTGCCATCAGTGATATCGTTTACGAGCAGTACTTC. Its translation: CAISDIVYEQYF.